Below are 19 T cell receptor beta chains sequenced from a single sample in a study of T-cell reconstitution after alpha-beta-depleted transplantation in children. Preparing the TCRbeta library involved the use of unique molecular identifiers. Via MiXCR, TCRdb re-called the PCR reads, giving one row per CDR3 protein. The profile shows 700,000 to 950,000 distinct CDR3 sequences, around 15% of them singletons. The sequences come from PBMCs, mostly from graft donor cells, collected 360 days after TCRalphabeta/CD19-depleted stem cell transplant. Receptor source: a male patient aged 5 to 17 who had a stem cell transplant for acute lymphoblastic leukemia, so the T cells may come from the graft donor.

This chain links TRBV20-1 with TRBJ2-7, with a tentative D call TRBD2 (6 bases). Trimming left V 0 bases short and J 2 bases short, with 8 bases between. Germline V gene sequence: CDR1 DFQATT, CDR2 SNEGSKA (reference sequence). CDR3 length: 13 residues. CDR3 sequence: CSAREGRPYEQYF. The CDR3 nucleotides read TGCAGTGCTAGAGAGGGGAGGCCCTACGAGCAGTACTTC.

The chain is built from TRBV6-5 and TRBJ1-1; D not certain. Germline CDR1 reads MNHEY; CDR2 reads SVGAGI. Trimming stripped 0 bases from V and 6 bases from J, with 11 bases between. The CDR3 is made up of 14 amino acids. Here the CDR3 reads CASSYSISGAEAFF. CDR3 DNA: TGTGCCAGCAGTTACTCAATTTCCGGGGCTGAAGCTTTCTTT.

The chain employs TRBV29-1 and TRBJ2-2; D may be TRBD1 (7 bases). The CDR3 length is 16 residues. Trimming took 6 bases from V and 6 from J, leaving 23 bases between them. Germline CDR1 is SQVTM and CDR2 is ANQGSEA. The CDR3 loop is CSVMGRPGGIAGELFF. For the CDR3, the DNA is TGCAGCGTCATGGGGCGGCCAGGGGGGATCGCCGGGGAGCTGTTTTTT.

Many counts were recorded for this clonotype. CDR3 nucleotides: TGCGCCAGCAGATGGCGAATACTAACCAATGAGCAGTTCTTC. Protein: CASRWRILTNEQFF. J is TRBJ2-1 and V is TRBV5-1; no clear D gene. The V and J ends lost 5 bases and 6 bases respectively, with 15 bases between them. CDR1 is SGHRS, CDR2 YFSETQ, per germline. CDR3 length: 14 amino acids.

This clonotype was detected a few times. This chain connects TRBV7-9 to TRBJ2-7; tentative D call: TRBD2 (5 bases). The germline V gene encodes CDR1 SEHNR and CDR2 FQNEAQ (reference sequence). V shed 1 base and J shed 3 bases, with 13 bases lying between them. The CDR3 has 15 amino acids. The CDR3 DNA reads TGTGCCAGCAGCTTAGAGTTGGCGGACTTCTACGAGCAGTACTTC. The encoded protein is CASSLELADFYEQYF.

The genes are TRBV6-1 and TRBJ1-5, with 9 bases lining up with TRBD1. CDR1 is MNHNS and CDR2 is SASEGT in the germline V gene. The CDR3 spans 14 residues. The V gene end was trimmed by 10 bases and the J gene end by 4 bases; junction bases not matched to a gene: 8. The CDR3 DNA is TGTGCCACCCGGAGCGGGACAGGGAATCAGCCCCAGCATTTT. Translated: CATRSGTGNQPQHF.

J is TRBJ2-7 and V is TRBV7-9; 13 nucleotides agree with TRBD2. The V and J ends lost 7 bases and 0 bases, in that order; junction bases with no gene match: 3. From germline, CDR1 is SEHNR and CDR2 FQNEAQ (reference sequence). CDR3 length equals 15 residues. The CDR3 here is CASTTSGRASYEQYF. The DNA of the CDR3 is TGTGCCAGCACCACTAGCGGGAGGGCCTCCTACGAGCAGTACTTC.

The chain employs TRBV2 and TRBJ1-4; TRBD1 aligns across 8 bases. This CDR3 comprises 16 residues. V lost 3 bases to trimming and J lost 0 bases; unmatched junction nucleotides: 3. Germline V lookup: CDR1 SNHLY, CDR2 FYNNEI. CDR3 protein: CASSEDRVSTNEKLFF. CDR3 sequence (DNA): TGTGCCAGCAGTGAGGACAGGGTATCAACTAATGAAAAACTGTTTTTT.

The rearrangement links TRBV11-2 to TRBJ1-2, with 7 bases identical to TRBD1. V trimming: 6 bases; J trimming: 1 base; junction bases outside the gene matches: 5. This CDR3 has 14 amino acids. Germline values: CDR1 SGHAT, CDR2 FQNNGV. The CDR3 DNA is TGTGCCAGCAGGGGCTGGGACAGTAACTATGGCTACACCTTC. Residues: CASRGWDSNYGYTF.

The V and J genes are TRBV2 and TRBJ2-2; D unclear. The CDR3 has 14 residues. The V end lost 2 bases, the J end lost 4 bases, and 8 bases lay between the germline ends. Germline loops: CDR1 SNHLY, CDR2 FYNNEI. The CDR3 sequence is CASSEFQSTGELFF. In DNA, the CDR3 is TGTGCCAGCAGTGAATTTCAAAGCACCGGGGAGCTGTTTTTT.

This clonotype was detected once. The chain uses TRBV7-8 and TRBJ2-1; D might be TRBD2 (6 bases). V shed 8 bases and J shed 1 base, with 12 bases lying between them. CDR1 and CDR2 (germline): SGHVS, FQNEAQ. The CDR3 loop spans 14 amino acids. The CDR3 region is CASRRLVSYNEQFF. CDR3 coding DNA: TGTGCCAGCCGCAGACTAGTTTCCTACAATGAGCAGTTCTTC.

In this sample, this clonotype turned up a few times. V and J are TRBV18 and TRBJ2-1, with a possible D match to TRBD1 (6 bases). The CDR3 runs 14 residues. Trimming stripped 4 bases from V and 2 bases from J, with 9 bases between. Germline V gene sequence: CDR1 KGHSH, CDR2 LQKENI. CDR3 sequence reads: CASSQDSAYNEQFF. DNA for the CDR3: TGTGCCAGCTCACAGGACAGCGCCTACAATGAGCAGTTCTTC. Looking up the rest from reference TRBV18 and TRBJ2-1 gives the full variable domain: NAGVMQNPRHLVRRRGQEARLRCSPMKGHSHVYWYRQLPEEGLKFMVYLQKENIIDESGMPKERFSAEFPKEGPSILRIQQVVRGDSAAYFCASSQDSAYNEQFFGPGTRLTVL.

This clonotype was detected only a few times. The chain is built from TRBV5-1 and TRBJ1-1; D is ambiguous. Trimming stripped 2 bases from V and 1 base from J, with 9 bases between. The germline gives CDR1 SGHRS, CDR2 YFSETQ. This CDR3 has 14 amino acids. The CDR3 here is CASSLRVENTEAFF. CDR3 bases: TGCGCCAGCAGCTTAAGGGTCGAGAACACTGAAGCTTTCTTT.

In this sample, this clonotype turned up a few times. V gene TRBV25-1 combines with J gene TRBJ2-2; weak D call: TRBD2 (6 bases). V lost 7 bases to trimming and J lost 1 base, with 10 bases between them. The CDR3 totals 14 residues. Germline-derived CDR1 and CDR2 are MGHDK and SYGVNS. The CDR3 spells CASTGSGNTGELFF. The DNA of the CDR3 is TGTGCCAGCACCGGGAGCGGGAACACCGGGGAGCTGTTTTTT.

This clonotype has only a few counts. This chain joins TRBV5-1 and TRBJ2-1; a weak D match, TRBD2 (6 bases). V shed 4 bases and J shed 9 bases, with 20 bases lying between them. Germline V gene sequence: CDR1 SGHRS, CDR2 YFSETQ. The length of the CDR3 is 15 residues. In DNA, the CDR3 is TGCGCCAGCAGCCCCCCCTCGGGGGAAGGGAGTGAGCAGTTCTTC. Encoded protein: CASSPPSGEGSEQFF.

The chain employs TRBV20-1 and TRBJ2-3, with no clear D. The CDR3 runs 14 residues. The V gene's germline CDR1 is DFQATT and CDR2 SNEGSKA (reference sequence). Trimming took 6 bases from V and 4 from J, leaving 17 bases between them. The CDR3 region is CSAVDGLHPDTQYF. For the CDR3, the DNA is TGCAGTGCCGTGGACGGGCTTCATCCAGATACGCAGTATTTT.

J is TRBJ2-1 and V is TRBV4-2; 7 nucleotides agree with TRBD2. The CDR3 totals 17 residues. Germline CDR1 is LGHNA and CDR2 is YNFKEQ. V was clipped by 3 bases and J by 0 bases; unmatched bases: 8. CDR3 sequence (DNA): TGTGCCAGCAGCCACCCAAAGACTAGCAACTCCTACAATGAGCAGTTCTTC. The encoded protein is CASSHPKTSNSYNEQFF.

This sequence joins TRBV7-9 and TRBJ2-5; 9 bases line up with TRBD1. The CDR3 consists of 15 residues. Germline-derived CDR1 and CDR2 are SEHNR and FQNEAQ (reference sequence). The V gene end was trimmed by 4 bases and the J gene end by 5 bases; junction bases not matched to a gene: 8. The CDR3 region is CASSSRQGVRETQYF. CDR3 bases: TGTGCCAGCAGCTCCCGACAGGGGGTTCGGGAGACCCAGTACTTC.

This chain uses TRBV21-1 with TRBJ2-3; TRBD1, the table's D call, was not compared with the DNA. TRBV21-1 is termed a pseudogene. This CDR3 is 20 amino acids long. In DNA form, the CDR3 reads TGTGCCAGCAGCATTCACCTCCGGGACAGGGGGCGTTTAGATACAGATACGCAGTATTTT. Its translation is CASSIHLRDRGRLDTDTQYF.